The rows below give T cell receptor beta chains drawn from one sample of a study of radiotherapy plus CTLA-4 blockade in lung cancer. The repertoire was sequenced with immunoSEQ multiplex PCR; TCRdb's copy has only in-frame clones and lacks some. In the table there are roughly 120,000 clones, nearly 80% of which are singletons. Sample: peripheral blood, taken from a patient treated with radiotherapy plus ipilimumab. The receptor source for this set is a human donor with non-small cell lung cancer who had a partial response to radiotherapy plus ipilimumab. CDR3s include the opening cysteine and the closing phenylalanine or tryptophan. Each record gives: D gene, clone size, J gene, V gene, CDR3 DNA, CDR3 protein. The D gene is left open where the match is weak. Clone sizes are given selectively: once, few, many, or a class where the clone is expanded.

>NA|NA|TRBJ2-2|TRBV5-4
TGTGCCAGCAGCTTGCCGAGGGCCAGTGGCACCGGGGAGCTGTTTTTT
CASSLPRASGTGELFF
>NA|NA|TRBJ2-1|TRBV28
TGTGCCAGCAGGGGAGCGGACGCGAGCTCCTACAATGAGCAGTTCTTC
CASRGADASSYNEQFF
>TRBD2|NA|TRBJ2-2|TRBV5-1
TGCGCCAGCAGCGAGGGACTAGCGGGAGGCTATGGGGAGCTGTTTTTT
CASSEGLAGGYGELFF
>TRBD1|NA|TRBJ1-2|TRBV30
TGTGCCTGGAGTGCGGTAGGAGACAGGGTTGGCTACACCTTC
CAWSAVGDRVGYTF
>NA|once|TRBJ2-6|TRBV7-2
TGTGCCAGCAGCTTACGGAGGAGCTCTGGGGCCAACGTCCTGACTTTC
CASSLRRSSGANVLTF
>TRBD1|NA|TRBJ1-1|TRBV2
TGTGCCAGTTGTAGGGACAGGGGGCCGAACACTGAAGCTTTCTTT
CASCRDRGPNTEAFF
>TRBD2|NA|TRBJ2-1|TRBV10-2
TGCGCCAGCAGTGAGGTCGCGGGACTAGGGTACAATGAGCAGTTCTTC
CASSEVAGLGYNEQFF
>TRBD1|NA|TRBJ1-3|TRBV5-6
TGTGCCAGCAGTTTCAGGGGGAGCTCTGGAAACACCATATATTTT
CASSFRGSSGNTIYF
>NA|NA|TRBJ2-7|TRBV21-1
TGTGCCAGCAGCAAAGCTCCCTCCACAGGGGACTTAATCTACGAGCAGTACTTC
CASSKAPSTGDLIYEQYF
>NA|NA|TRBJ1-3|TRBV25-1
TGTGCCAGCAGTGAATTATGGGGGGTAGGTGGAAACACCATATATTTT
CASSELWGVGGNTIYF
>NA|NA|TRBJ2-1|TRBV19
TGTGCCAGTAGTATAAGGGCTAGGGGGAGTTCGGAGAATGAGCAGTTCTTC
CASSIRARGSSENEQFF
>NA|NA|TRBJ1-1|TRBV6-5
TGTGCCACCAGGGATCTAGGGGCCGGCACTGAAGCTTTCTTT
CATRDLGAGTEAFF
>NA|NA|TRBJ1-5|TRBV29-1
TGCAGCGTTGTAGGCCAAGGGGTCAATCAGCCCCAGCATTTT
CSVVGQGVNQPQHF
>NA|NA|TRBJ2-7|TRBV11-2
TGTGCCAGCAGCTTTGGCGGAACCCTCGGGGGCGAGCAGTACTTC
CASSFGGTLGGEQYF
>TRBD1|NA|TRBJ1-1|TRBV6-5
TGTGCCAGCGGGGGCAGGGGGCAGGTCACTGAAGCTTTCTTT
CASGGRGQVTEAFF
>TRBD2|NA|TRBJ2-2|TRBV27
TGTGCCAGCAGCTTCTCTAGCGGGAGCGACACCGGGGAGCTGTTTTTT
CASSFSSGSDTGELFF
>TRBD1|NA|TRBJ2-7|TRBV28
TGTGCCAGCGGCTCCGGGACAGGGGGCTCCTACGAGCAGTACTTC
CASGSGTGGSYEQYF
>NA|NA|TRBJ1-2|TRBV28
TGTGCCAGCAGTTCCCCCGGGAGTCTTGGATATGGCTACACCTTC
CASSSPGSLGYGYTF
>TRBD1|NA|TRBJ2-5|TRBV18
TGTGCCAGCTCACCGGGACAGGGGGCGCCGGAGACCCAGTACTTC
CASSPGQGAPETQYF
>TRBD1|few|TRBJ2-5|TRBV9
TGTGCCAGCAGCGTAGGGCCAGGGGGCTTCGAGACCCAGTACTTC
CASSVGPGGFETQYF
>NA|NA|TRBJ2-1|TRBV9
TGTGCCAGCAGCGTAGCTCCAGGCCGAGGGGGTTACAATGAGCAGTTCTTC
CASSVAPGRGGYNEQFF
>TRBD1|NA|TRBJ2-1|TRBV15
TGTGCCACCAGCGTAGACAGGGGCTCTCACAATGAGCAGTTCTTC
CATSVDRGSHNEQFF